The T cell receptor (beta chain) described here comes from a study of blood T cell repertoires in COVID-19. Whole-study context: Researchers got acute and convalescent COVID-19 samples from the United States, Italy and Spain.

Each participant's cohort was designated according to participant-reported clinical history. TCRdb's table, derived via immunoSEQ multiplex PCR, lists solely in-frame clones and lacks some. The table includes some 380,000 clones, roughly 88% detected once. The sequenced material came from PBMCs or T cells enriched from blood (not recorded which). This sequence was found in a woman in her thirties or forties with acute COVID-19.

The CDR3 DNA is TGTGCCAGTAGTATAGAGTCCGGACGGGATCTAATACAGTTCTTC. Translated, it gives CASSIESGRDLIQFF. J is TRBJ2-1 and V is TRBV19; TRBD2 is a possible D gene (5 bases). Looked up from germline, CDR1 is LNHDA and CDR2 is SQIVND (reference sequence). CDR3 length: 15 residues. V lost 0 bases and J lost 13, with 19 bases in between.